Each of the 20 T cell receptor beta chains below was sequenced from the same sample in a study of T cell responses to AZD1222 COVID-19 vaccine. Assay used: immunoSEQ multiplex PCR; TCRdb lists only in-frame clones, some missing. The sample consists of some 200,000 clones, around nine tenths of them appearing once. The source was peripheral blood, collected 28 days after the second dose of the MenACWY control vaccine. The receptor source for this set is an adult who received the MenACWY meningococcal vaccine as a control.

The V gene is TRBV28, the J gene TRBJ1-1; D gene uncertain. The V end lost 1 base, the J end lost 0 bases, and 3 bases lay between the germline ends. The CDR3 spans 13 residues. Germline assignment: CDR1 MDHEN and CDR2 SYDVKM. Here the CDR3 reads CASSLLVNTEAFF. The CDR3 nucleotides are TGTGCCAGCAGTTTATTGGTGAACACTGAAGCTTTCTTT.

The rearrangement links TRBV19 to TRBJ1-5, with D maybe TRBD1 (6 bases). In germline, CDR1 is LNHDA, CDR2 SQIVND (reference sequence). Trimming stripped 9 bases from V and 1 base from J, with 19 bases between. CDR3 length: 16 amino acids. DNA for the CDR3: TGTGCCAGCACCAAGTTCGGGGGCCGGAGCAATCAGCCCCAGCATTTT. It is translated as CASTKFGGRSNQPQHF.

V is TRBV5-5 and J is TRBJ2-1; 8 bases line up with TRBD2. With V trimmed by 4 bases and J by 2 bases, 5 bases remained unmatched. From germline, CDR1 is SGHKS and CDR2 YYEKEE (reference sequence). This CDR3 is 15 amino acids long. CDR3 loop: CASSGGTRPYNEQFF. Written as DNA, the CDR3 is TGTGCCAGCAGCGGGGGGACTAGACCCTACAATGAGCAGTTCTTC.

The V gene is TRBV18, the J gene TRBJ2-7; 11 nucleotides line up with TRBD1. The germline CDR1 and CDR2 sequences are KGHSH and LQKENI. CDR3 length: 13 residues. V lost 3 bases and J lost 5; bases outside the gene matches: 0. In DNA form, the CDR3 reads TGTGCCAGCTCACCGGGACAGGGGGACGAGCAGTACTTC. The encoded protein is CASSPGQGDEQYF.

This clone occurred a few times. CDR3 loop: CASSFGRNTDTQYF. The CDR3 region has the DNA TGTGCCAGCAGTTTCGGACGGAACACAGATACGCAGTATTTT. The chain links TRBV27 to TRBJ2-3; D remains unclear. The CDR3 extends over 14 amino acids. The germline CDR1 and CDR2 sequences are MNHEY and SMNVEV (reference sequence). Trimming took 3 bases from V and 2 from J, leaving 9 bases between them.

The chain couples TRBV19 to TRBJ2-1, with D tentatively TRBD2 (6 bases). CDR1 and CDR2 from the germline V gene are LNHDA and SQIVND (reference sequence). V gave up 7 bases and J gave up 3 bases, with 13 bases separating them. CDR3 size: 14 residues. CDR3: CASNSPGVYNEQFF. CDR3 coding DNA: TGTGCCAGTAATTCCCCGGGAGTCTACAATGAGCAGTTCTTC. Using reference TRBV19 and TRBJ2-1 for the parts outside the CDR3, the full variable domain is DGGITQSPKYLFRKEGQNVTLSCEQNLNHDAMYWYRQDPGQGLRLIYYSQIVNDFQKGDIAEGYSVSREKKESFPLTVTSAQKNPTAFYLCASNSPGVYNEQFFGPGTRLTVL.

The V and J genes are TRBV7-3 and TRBJ2-1, with unresolved D. CDR1 and CDR2 (germline): SGHTA, FQGTGA. The ends were cut back, 5 bases at V and 2 bases at J, with 1 base in the middle. This CDR3 region has 11 residues. The CDR3 is CASSPYNEQFF. In nucleotides, the CDR3 is TGTGCCAGCAGCCCCTACAATGAGCAGTTCTTC.

V usage is TRBV4-2 and J usage is TRBJ2-7, with 7 bases identical to TRBD1. The CDR3 is 14 amino acids. Germline CDR1 LGHNA, CDR2 YNFKEQ. V shed 5 bases and J 3 bases; nucleotides not matched to a gene: 7. CDR3 residues: CASSFNRGSYEQYF. The CDR3 DNA follows: TGTGCCAGCAGCTTTAACAGGGGTAGCTACGAGCAGTACTTC.

The chain links TRBV5-1 to TRBJ1-6, with D perhaps matching TRBD1 (6 bases). Between the trimmed V and J ends, which lost 0 bases and 10 bases, there was a span of 11 bases. This CDR3 has 14 residues. Per the germline V gene, CDR1 is SGHRS and CDR2 is YFSETQ. The CDR3 DNA is TGCGCCAGCAGCTTGGAGGGGGACGCATCACCCCTCCACTTT. Its protein product is CASSLEGDASPLHF.

The rearrangement links TRBV7-9 to TRBJ2-3, with D perhaps TRBD1 (6 bases). The CDR3 is 16 amino acids. Trimming left V 3 bases short and J 6 bases short, with 19 bases between. The germline CDR1 and CDR2 sequences are SEHNR and FQNEAQ (reference sequence). CDR3 loop: CASSLYRGRGSDTQYF. For the CDR3, the DNA is TGTGCCAGCAGCTTGTATCGAGGCAGGGGAAGCGATACGCAGTATTTT.

This rearrangement joins TRBV28 to TRBJ1-5; D remains ambiguous. The CDR3 spans 14 residues. V shed 6 bases and J shed 1 base, with 10 bases lying between them. Germline CDR1 and CDR2: MDHEN and SYDVKM. The CDR3 DNA reads TGTGCCAGCAGCCCCGGCGGCAGCAATCAGCCCCAGCATTTT. Its protein product is CASSPGGSNQPQHF.

The V gene is TRBV19, the J gene TRBJ1-5; unclear D gene. Trimming pared 5 bases from V and 1 base from J, leaving 12 bases between. The germline CDR1 and CDR2 sequences are LNHDA and SQIVND (reference sequence). The CDR3 totals 15 residues. As DNA, the CDR3 is TGTGCCAGTAGTGCCAGACCCGCGAGCAATCAGCCCCAGCATTTT. Translation gives CASSARPASNQPQHF.

The chain has TRBV9 and TRBJ1-2; D perhaps matches TRBD1 (6 bases). The CDR3 is 14 residues long. Germline assignment: CDR1 SGDLS and CDR2 YYNGEE. V dropped 3 bases and J dropped 6 bases, with 15 bases sitting between them. CDR3 residues: CASSGGGSGNGYTF. CDR3 DNA: TGTGCCAGCAGCGGAGGGGGGTCCGGGAATGGCTACACCTTC.

J is TRBJ1-5 and V is TRBV6-5, with 9 positions matching TRBD1. Germline CDR1 is MNHEY and CDR2 is SVGAGI. Trimming cost V 6 bases and J 0 bases; bases outside gene matches: 3. The CDR3 is 15 amino acids. The CDR3 sequence: CASRTDRGSNQPQHF. CDR3 sequence (DNA): TGTGCCAGCAGGACGGACAGGGGTAGCAATCAGCCCCAGCATTTT.

The rearrangement joins TRBV5-1 to TRBJ2-7, with 9 bases that match TRBD2. J gave up 4 bases and V 0 bases, and 8 bases lay outside the gene matches. This CDR3 is 16 amino acids long. Per the germline V gene, CDR1 is SGHRS and CDR2 is YFSETQ. CDR3 sequence (DNA): TGCGCCAGCAGCTTGGAGCCGAGTAGCGGGAGTTACGAGCAGTACTTC. Protein: CASSLEPSSGSYEQYF.

The CDR3 loop reads CAWSVLSGQFSGNTIYF. CDR3 bases: TGTGCCTGGAGTGTACTTAGCGGACAGTTCTCTGGAAACACCATATATTTT. The chain employs TRBV30 and TRBJ1-3; D perhaps matches TRBD1 (6 bases). CDR1 and CDR2 (germline): GTSNPN, SVGIG (reference sequence). This CDR3 spans 17 amino acids. With 0 bases removed from V and 0 bases from J, the gap between germline ends came to 15 bases.

The chain links TRBV19 to TRBJ2-3; 9 bases match TRBD2. In germline, CDR1 is LNHDA, CDR2 SQIVND (reference sequence). The CDR3 loop spans 18 amino acids. Unmatched junction bases numbered 10, after V lost 3 bases and J lost 0 bases. CDR3: CASSMRGGSGSSTDTQYF. Here the CDR3 DNA reads TGTGCCAGTAGTATGAGGGGAGGTAGCGGGAGCAGCACAGATACGCAGTATTTT.

The DNA of the CDR3 is TGTGCCAGCAGCTTAGGCCCTCGGGGCGGACTCACAGATACGCAGTATTTT. It yields the protein CASSLGPRGGLTDTQYF. The J gene is TRBJ2-3, the V gene TRBV7-6; D tentatively reads TRBD1 or TRBD2 (5 bases each). Germline CDR1 reads SGHVS; CDR2 reads FNYEAQ. The CDR3 totals 17 residues. Trimming shortened V by 1 base and J by 2 bases, and 16 bases separated the two germline ends.

This chain connects TRBV27 to TRBJ1-5, with TRBD1 matching over 10 bases. The CDR3 runs 15 residues. CDR1 and CDR2 (germline): MNHEY, SMNVEV (reference sequence). J was trimmed by 4 bases and V by 5 bases; bases with no gene match: 5. CDR3 amino acids: CASSAGQGGNQPQHF. In nucleotides, the CDR3 is TGTGCCAGCAGTGCCGGACAGGGGGGGAATCAGCCCCAGCATTTT.

V is TRBV28 and J is TRBJ2-5; 9 positions match TRBD1. The CDR3 covers 16 residues. After removal of 3 bases from V and 4 bases from J, the junction contained 9 bases not matched to a gene. Germline CDR1 and CDR2: MDHEN and SYDVKM. The CDR3 is CASSLPGQGYAETQYF. Written as DNA, the CDR3 is TGTGCCAGCAGTTTGCCGGGACAGGGATATGCAGAGACCCAGTACTTC.